Each of the 17 T cell receptor beta chains below was sequenced from the same sample in a study of CD8+ T cells in alopecia areata. Extraction of RNA preceded its reverse transcription into cDNA, which served as the sequencing template. The table came from immunoSEQ multiplex PCR; TCRdb's copy has only in-frame clones and leaves some out. The repertoire holds about 150,000 clones, with 45% to 60% as singletons. Sequenced material: CD8+ T cells sorted from blood, taken at week 0. The receptors were sampled from a human donor with alopecia areata.

In this sample, this clone turned up a few times. Relative to the germline gene, one junction end is altered; a read error may explain this. This rearrangement joins TRBV29-1 to TRBJ2-5; D could derive from TRBD1 or TRBD2 (6 bases each). Germline CDR1 SQVTM, CDR2 ANQGSEA. The CDR3 length is 11 residues. CDR3: CSVERGESQYF. In nucleotides, the CDR3 is TGCAGCGTTGAAAGGGGGGAGAGCCAGTACTTC.

This clone has just a few counts. The V and J genes are TRBV15 and TRBJ2-1; 10 bases agree with TRBD2. CDR1 and CDR2 from the germline V gene are LNHNV and YYDKDF (reference sequence). The ends lost 4 bases at V and 2 bases at J; junction bases unmatched: 11. The CDR3 runs 18 residues. In DNA form, the CDR3 reads TGTGCCACCAGCAATATTCTAGCGGGGGCAGACCCCTACAATGAGCAGTTCTTC. Protein: CATSNILAGADPYNEQFF.

This clone turned up a few times. The chain links TRBV7-6 to TRBJ2-1; 8 nucleotides line up with TRBD1. V lost 4 bases, J lost 4 bases, and 6 bases stayed unmatched. The CDR3 is 15 residues long. CDR1 is SGHVS, CDR2 FNYEAQ, per germline. CDR3 in DNA: TGTGCCAGCAGCTGGGGACAGGCAGAATACAATGAGCAGTTCTTC. Its protein product is CASSWGQAEYNEQFF.

V and J are TRBV29-1 and TRBJ1-2; D is unclear. The germline V gene has CDR1 SQVTM and CDR2 ANQGSEA. CDR3 length: 13 amino acids. The V and J ends lost 2 bases and 4 bases respectively, with 11 bases between them. The CDR3 region is CSVETVTAYGYTF. DNA of the CDR3: TGCAGCGTTGAAACTGTGACGGCCTATGGCTACACCTTC.

This chain links TRBV5-6 with TRBJ2-7, with 8 bases matching TRBD2. With 3 bases clipped from V and 3 bases from J, the junction kept 2 bases outside the gene matches. Germline V gene data show CDR1 as SGHDT and CDR2 as YYEEEE. The CDR3 has 13 residues. CDR3 in amino acids: CASSWSGGYEQYF. Here the CDR3 DNA reads TGTGCCAGCAGCTGGAGCGGGGGCTACGAGCAGTACTTC.

The rearrangement uses TRBV13 and TRBJ2-7; the D gene is possibly TRBD1 (5 bases). The V gene lost 5 bases and the J gene lost 6 bases, with 20 bases spanning the gap. The CDR3 length is 15 residues. In germline, CDR1 is PRHDT, CDR2 FYEKMQ (reference sequence). The CDR3 DNA reads TGTGCCAGCAGCCCCGTCCAGGGTGCCGTCAGCGAGCAGTACTTC. It specifies CASSPVQGAVSEQYF. Based on the CDR3 plus reference TRBV13 and TRBJ2-7, the full variable domain is AAGVIQSPRHLIKEKRETATLKCYPIPRHDTVYWYQQGPGQDPQFLISFYEKMQSDKGSIPDRFSAQQFSDYHSELNMSSLELGDSALYFCASSPVQGAVSEQYFGPGTRLTVT.

The table lists this clone with a few counts. CDR3 residues: CASSEWNNEQFF. Written as DNA, the CDR3 is TGTGCCAGCAGTGAGTGGAACAATGAGCAGTTCTTC. The rearrangement uses TRBV25-1 and TRBJ2-1, with D uncertain. Germline CDR1 is MGHDK and CDR2 is SYGVNS. V was trimmed by 3 bases and J by 5 bases, leaving 5 bases between them. The CDR3 spans 12 residues.

The chain couples TRBV9 to TRBJ1-2; a possible D gene is TRBD1 (5 bases). The CDR3 contains 11 residues. The germline gives CDR1 SGDLS, CDR2 YYNGEE. Deletions cut 3 bases from V and 9 bases from J, with 9 bases between. The CDR3 protein is CASSAGTSYTF. The DNA for the CDR3 is TGTGCCAGCAGCGCGGGGACTAGCTACACCTTC.

The chain has TRBV29-1 and TRBJ1-2, with TRBD1 matching over 8 bases. CDR1 and CDR2 (germline): SQVTM, ANQGSEA. V was clipped by 0 bases and J by 4 bases; unmatched bases: 13. CDR3 length: 17 residues. CDR3 sequence reads: CSVEDWGQDESSYGYTF. Here the CDR3 DNA reads TGCAGCGTTGAAGATTGGGGACAGGATGAATCTTCCTATGGCTACACCTTC.

The chain joins TRBV5-1 to TRBJ1-1, with TRBD1 matching 8 bases. Germline trimming cut 3 bases from V and 1 base from J; bases unmatched to any gene: 5. This CDR3 has 15 residues. CDR1 SGHRS and CDR2 YFSETQ come from the germline V gene. For the CDR3, the DNA is TGCGCCAGCAGCTCCCGACAGGGGAGGAACACTGAAGCTTTCTTT. It codes for CASSSRQGRNTEAFF.

The sample holds many counts of this clone. V usage is TRBV19 and J usage is TRBJ1-2, with 7 bases aligning to TRBD1. Germline V lookup: CDR1 LNHDA, CDR2 SQIVND (reference sequence). The CDR3 runs to 14 residues. V lost 3 bases and J lost 8; bases outside the gene matches: 9. The DNA for the CDR3 is TGTGCCAGTAGTATGGTAGGGGGCCAAGGGGGCTACACCTTC. This gives the protein CASSMVGGQGGYTF.

This clone was counted a few times. CDR3 DNA: TGCAGCGTGAAAGAGGGACAGAAGAGCTCCTACGAGCAGTACTTC. This gives the protein CSVKEGQKSSYEQYF. This sequence joins TRBV29-1 and TRBJ2-7; 7 nucleotides line up with TRBD1. Germline CDR1 reads SQVTM; CDR2 reads ANQGSEA. Unmatched junction bases numbered 11, after V lost 6 bases and J lost 0 bases. The CDR3 loop spans 15 amino acids.

CDR3 nucleotide sequence: TGTGCCTGGCGACAGGGACTCTATGGCTACACCTTC. It specifies CAWRQGLYGYTF. The chain employs TRBV30 and TRBJ1-2; 7 nucleotides agree with TRBD1. Germline V gene data show CDR1 as GTSNPN and CDR2 as SVGIG (reference sequence). The CDR3 spans 12 residues. Germline trimming cut 5 bases from V and 4 bases from J; bases unmatched to any gene: 4.

This clone has only a few counts. The rearrangement uses TRBV27 and TRBJ2-3; D is unclear. CDR1 and CDR2 from the germline V gene are MNHEY and SMNVEV (reference sequence). The V end was cut by 5 bases, the J end by 10 bases, with 19 bases between. The CDR3 loop spans 14 amino acids. The CDR3 DNA follows: TGTGCCAGCAGTCTCCACAGTATTAACCCCTCGCAGTATTTT. It yields the protein CASSLHSINPSQYF.

The CDR3: CASSLGGDDGYTF. CDR3 sequence (DNA): TGTGCCAGCAGCTTAGGAGGGGACGATGGCTACACCTTC. The rearrangement joins TRBV5-6 to TRBJ1-2; the D gene is possibly TRBD1 (5 bases). This CDR3 contains 13 residues. V lost 2 bases and J lost 6, with 11 bases in between. Germline CDR1 is SGHDT and CDR2 is YYEEEE.

This clone was seen a few times. V gene TRBV7-9 combines with J gene TRBJ2-1; 16 bases are shared with TRBD2. The CDR3 consists of 19 residues. Losses at the gene ends were 5 bases for V and 6 bases for J; bases not matched to a gene: 13. Germline CDR1 reads SEHNR; CDR2 reads FQNEAQ (reference sequence). The CDR3 nucleotides read TGTGCCAGCAGCCTACCCGGGACTAGCGGGGGGGCCGGTGGCAATGAGCAGTTCTTC. Translated, it gives CASSLPGTSGGAGGNEQFF.

The rearrangement uses TRBV2 and TRBJ2-2; tentatively, D is TRBD2 (6 bases). Germline V gene sequence: CDR1 SNHLY, CDR2 FYNNEI. Between the trimmed V and J ends, which lost 5 bases and 5 bases, there was a span of 9 bases. The CDR3 totals 13 residues. The CDR3 bases are TGTGCCAGCAGTAGACTAGGAACCGGGGAGCTGTTTTTT. This encodes CASSRLGTGELFF.